This TCR beta chain was sequenced in a study of regulatory T cells in long-lasting Graves disease. Construction of the TCR beta libraries employed iRepertoire HTBI primers in conjunction with Arm-PCR of CDR3 regions. MiXCR, run by TCRdb on the multiplex PCR reads, gives a single entry per CDR3 protein. The sample has roughly 440,000 distinct CDR3 sequences, 16% seen once. Study-wide points: TCR diversity was lower in persistent than newly diagnosed Graves' disease. The number of shared public clonotypes was higher in persistent patients (approximately 3,000) than new patients (roughly 970).

V lost 5 bases and J lost 2, with 13 bases in between. The CDR3 extends over 14 amino acids. Germline assignment: CDR1 SGHAT and CDR2 FQNNGV. The time point here: newly diagnosed GD, antithyroid drugs for less than 3 months. PBMC-derived RNA was used for the TCR library. This clonotype was observed many times. Its antigen is undetermined. The same specimen was also included in a second study, on T cells in Graves' hyperthyroidism and ophthalmopathy. That paper adds: A model of 13 V-J features distinguished ophthalmopathy from stable hyperthyroidism. Ophthalmopathy was model-predicted a median about 6.9 months pre-onset.

This specimen was peripheral blood mononuclear cells (PBMCs), taken at new diagnosis, from a patient treated with antithyroid drugs. This TCR derives from a young woman with Graves disease. The chain links TRBV11-2 to TRBJ2-7; tentatively, D is TRBD1 (6 bases). CDR3: CASSTDRGTYEQYF. CDR3 DNA: TGTGCCAGCAGCACCGATAGGGGGACCTACGAGCAGTACTTC.